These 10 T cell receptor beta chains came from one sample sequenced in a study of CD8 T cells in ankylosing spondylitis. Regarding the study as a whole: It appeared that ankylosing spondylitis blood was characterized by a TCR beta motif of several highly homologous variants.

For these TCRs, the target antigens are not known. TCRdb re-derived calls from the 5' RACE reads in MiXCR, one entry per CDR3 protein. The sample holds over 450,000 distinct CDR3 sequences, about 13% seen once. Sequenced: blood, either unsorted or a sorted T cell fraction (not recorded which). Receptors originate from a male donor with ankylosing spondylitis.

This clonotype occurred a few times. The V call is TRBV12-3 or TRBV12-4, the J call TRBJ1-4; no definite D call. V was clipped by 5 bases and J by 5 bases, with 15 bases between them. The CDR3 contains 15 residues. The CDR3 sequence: CASSPQMRSNEKLFF. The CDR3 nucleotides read TGTGCCAGCAGTCCCCAAATGCGGAGCAATGAAAAACTGTTTTTT.

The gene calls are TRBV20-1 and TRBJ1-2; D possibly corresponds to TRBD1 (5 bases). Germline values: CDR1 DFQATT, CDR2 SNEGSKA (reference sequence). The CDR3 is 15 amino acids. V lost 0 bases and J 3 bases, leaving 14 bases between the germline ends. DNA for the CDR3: TGCAGTGCTAGAGATCGGGGCGGAATCGACTATGGCTACACCTTC. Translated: CSARDRGGIDYGYTF.

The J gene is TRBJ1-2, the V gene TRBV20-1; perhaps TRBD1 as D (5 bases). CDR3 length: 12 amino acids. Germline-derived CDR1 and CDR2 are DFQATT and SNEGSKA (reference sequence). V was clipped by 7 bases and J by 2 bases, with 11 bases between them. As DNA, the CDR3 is TGCAGTGTAACGGGGCAGAACTATGGCTACACCTTC. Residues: CSVTGQNYGYTF.

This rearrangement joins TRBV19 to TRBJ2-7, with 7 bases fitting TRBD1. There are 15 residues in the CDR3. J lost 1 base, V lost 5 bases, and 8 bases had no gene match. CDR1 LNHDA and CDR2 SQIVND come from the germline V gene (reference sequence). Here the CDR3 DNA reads TGTGCCAGTAGTGCCATACGGGACAGATCCTACGAGCAGTACTTC. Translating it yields CASSAIRDRSYEQYF.

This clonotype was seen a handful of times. This chain's CDR3 is CSVDLPTDTQYF. The CDR3 DNA reads TGCAGCGTTGATTTGCCCACAGATACGCAGTATTTT. The chain is built from TRBV29-1 and TRBJ2-3; no clear D. The V gene's germline CDR1 is SQVTM and CDR2 ANQGSEA. The ends were cut back, 3 bases at V and 2 bases at J, with 6 bases in the middle. This CDR3 is built from 12 residues.

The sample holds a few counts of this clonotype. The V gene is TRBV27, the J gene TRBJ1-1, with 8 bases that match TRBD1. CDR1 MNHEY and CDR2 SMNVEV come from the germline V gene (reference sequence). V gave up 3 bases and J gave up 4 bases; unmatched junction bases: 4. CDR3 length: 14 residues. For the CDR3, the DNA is TGTGCCAGCAGTTTGGACAGGGTGTCCACTGAAGCTTTCTTT. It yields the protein CASSLDRVSTEAFF.

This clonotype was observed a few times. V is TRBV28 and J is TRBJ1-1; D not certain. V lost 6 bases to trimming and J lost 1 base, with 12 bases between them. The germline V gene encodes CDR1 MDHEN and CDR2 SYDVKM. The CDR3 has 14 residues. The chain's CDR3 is CASREGRPNTEAFF. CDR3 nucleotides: TGTGCCAGCAGGGAAGGACGACCGAACACTGAAGCTTTCTTT.

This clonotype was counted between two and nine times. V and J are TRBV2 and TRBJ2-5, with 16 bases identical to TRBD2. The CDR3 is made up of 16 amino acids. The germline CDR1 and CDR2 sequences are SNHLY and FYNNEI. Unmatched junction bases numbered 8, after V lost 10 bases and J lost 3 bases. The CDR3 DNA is TGTGCCATGAAGGGGACTAGCGGGAGGGCCGAAGAGACCCAGTACTTC. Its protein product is CAMKGTSGRAEETQYF.

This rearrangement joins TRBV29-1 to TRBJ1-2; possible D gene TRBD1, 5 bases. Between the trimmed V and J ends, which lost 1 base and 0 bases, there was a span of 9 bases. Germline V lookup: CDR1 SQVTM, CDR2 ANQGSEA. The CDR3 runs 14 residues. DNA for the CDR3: TGCAGCGTTGAAGCAGGGAACTCTAACTATGGCTACACCTTC. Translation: CSVEAGNSNYGYTF.

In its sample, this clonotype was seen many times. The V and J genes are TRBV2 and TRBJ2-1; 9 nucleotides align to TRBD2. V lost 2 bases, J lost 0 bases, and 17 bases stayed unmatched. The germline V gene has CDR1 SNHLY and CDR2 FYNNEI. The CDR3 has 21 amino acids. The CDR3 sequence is CASSEWSSGIRSTSSYNEQFF. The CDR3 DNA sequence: TGTGCCAGCAGTGAATGGTCTAGCGGGATCCGCTCAACAAGCTCCTACAATGAGCAGTTCTTC.